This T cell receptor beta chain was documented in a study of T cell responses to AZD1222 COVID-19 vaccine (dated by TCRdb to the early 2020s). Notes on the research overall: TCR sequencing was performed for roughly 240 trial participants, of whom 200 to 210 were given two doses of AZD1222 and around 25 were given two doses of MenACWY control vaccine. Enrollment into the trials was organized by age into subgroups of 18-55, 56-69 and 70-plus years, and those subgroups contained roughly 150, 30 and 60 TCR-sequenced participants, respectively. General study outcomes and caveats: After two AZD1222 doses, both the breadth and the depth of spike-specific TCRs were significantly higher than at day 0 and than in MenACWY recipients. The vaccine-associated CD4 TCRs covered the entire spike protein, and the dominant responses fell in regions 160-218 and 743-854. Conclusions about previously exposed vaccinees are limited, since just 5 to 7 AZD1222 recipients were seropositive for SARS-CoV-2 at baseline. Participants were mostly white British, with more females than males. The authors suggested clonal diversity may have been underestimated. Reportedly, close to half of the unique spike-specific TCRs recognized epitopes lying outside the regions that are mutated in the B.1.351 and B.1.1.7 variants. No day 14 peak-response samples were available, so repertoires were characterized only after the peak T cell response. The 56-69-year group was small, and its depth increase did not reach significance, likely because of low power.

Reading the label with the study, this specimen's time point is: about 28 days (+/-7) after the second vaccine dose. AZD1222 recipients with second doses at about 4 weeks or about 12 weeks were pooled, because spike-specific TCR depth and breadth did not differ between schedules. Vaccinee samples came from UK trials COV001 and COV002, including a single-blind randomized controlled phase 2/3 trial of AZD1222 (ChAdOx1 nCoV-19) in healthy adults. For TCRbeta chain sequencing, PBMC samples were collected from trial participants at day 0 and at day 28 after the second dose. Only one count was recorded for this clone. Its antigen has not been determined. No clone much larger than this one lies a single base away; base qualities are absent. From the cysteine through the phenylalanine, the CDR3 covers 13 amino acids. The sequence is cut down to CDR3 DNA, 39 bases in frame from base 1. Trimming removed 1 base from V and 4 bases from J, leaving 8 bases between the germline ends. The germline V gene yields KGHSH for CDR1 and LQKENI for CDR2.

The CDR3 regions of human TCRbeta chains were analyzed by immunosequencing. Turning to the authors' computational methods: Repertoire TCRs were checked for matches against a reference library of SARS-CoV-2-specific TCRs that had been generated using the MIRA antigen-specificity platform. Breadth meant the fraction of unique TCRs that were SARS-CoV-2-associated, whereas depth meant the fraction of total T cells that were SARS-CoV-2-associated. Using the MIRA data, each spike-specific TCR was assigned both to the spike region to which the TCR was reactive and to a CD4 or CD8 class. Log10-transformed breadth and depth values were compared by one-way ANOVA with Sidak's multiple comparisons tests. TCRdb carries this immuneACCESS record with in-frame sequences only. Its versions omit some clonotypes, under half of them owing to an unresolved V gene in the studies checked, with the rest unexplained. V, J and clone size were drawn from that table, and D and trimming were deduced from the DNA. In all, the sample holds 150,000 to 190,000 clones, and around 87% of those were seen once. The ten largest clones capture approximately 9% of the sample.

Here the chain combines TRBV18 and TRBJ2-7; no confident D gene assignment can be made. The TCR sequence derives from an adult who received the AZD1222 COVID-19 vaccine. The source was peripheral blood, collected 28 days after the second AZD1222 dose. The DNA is TGTGCCAGCTCACCACAGAAGTTTTACGAGCAGTACTTC. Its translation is CASSPQKFYEQYF.